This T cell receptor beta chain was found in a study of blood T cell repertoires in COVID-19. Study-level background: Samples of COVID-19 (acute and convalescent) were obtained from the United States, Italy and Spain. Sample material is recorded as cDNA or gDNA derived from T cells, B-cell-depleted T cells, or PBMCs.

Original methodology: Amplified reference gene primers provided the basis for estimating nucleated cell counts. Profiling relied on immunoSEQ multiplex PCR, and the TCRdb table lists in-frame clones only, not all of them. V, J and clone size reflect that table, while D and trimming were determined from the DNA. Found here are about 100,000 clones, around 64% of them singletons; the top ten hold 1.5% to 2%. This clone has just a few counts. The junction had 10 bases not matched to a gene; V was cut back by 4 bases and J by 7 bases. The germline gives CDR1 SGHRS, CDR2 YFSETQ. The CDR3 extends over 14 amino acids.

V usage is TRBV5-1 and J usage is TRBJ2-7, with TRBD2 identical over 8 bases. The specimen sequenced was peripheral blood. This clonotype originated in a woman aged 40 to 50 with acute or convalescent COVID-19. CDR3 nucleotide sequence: TGCGCCAGCAGCCCTCCCGGGGGGGCTATGGAGCAGTACTTC. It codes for CASSPPGGAMEQYF. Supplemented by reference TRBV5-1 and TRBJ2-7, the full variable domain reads KAGVTQTPRYLIKTRGQQVTLSCSPISGHRSVSWYQQTPGQGLQFLFEYFSETQRNKGNFPGRFSGRQFSNSRSEMNVSTLELGDSALYLCASSPPGGAMEQYFGPGTRLTVT.